These 15 T cell receptor beta chains came from one sample sequenced in a study of OX40 agonist ivuxolimab in advanced cancers. Only in-frame clones appear in the TCRdb table, and some are missing; sequencing was by immunoSEQ multiplex PCR. The table lists 87,000 or so clones, around 85% of them singletons. This specimen was CD4+ or CD8+ T cells sorted from blood, taken in a trial of the OX40 agonist ivuxolimab. The receptors were gathered from an adult with an advanced solid tumor such as melanoma, head and neck, liver or kidney cancer.

This rearrangement joins TRBV15 to TRBJ1-4; 7 positions match TRBD1. The V gene's germline CDR1 is LNHNV and CDR2 YYDKDF (reference sequence). The CDR3 runs to 15 residues. V lost 3 bases, J lost 1 base, and 2 bases stayed unmatched. DNA for the CDR3: TGTGCCACCAGCAGGTACAGGGGAACTAATGAAAAACTGTTTTTT. This gives the protein CATSRYRGTNEKLFF.

This sequence joins TRBV7-9 and TRBJ2-1; tentative D call: TRBD2 (6 bases). CDR1 is SEHNR, CDR2 FQNEAQ, per germline (reference sequence). The CDR3 is 15 residues long. The V and J ends lost 5 bases and 1 base respectively, with 12 bases between them. The CDR3 DNA is TGTGCCAGCAGCGGCCGGGACTGGTCCTACAATGAGCAGTTCTTC. Protein sequence: CASSGRDWSYNEQFF.

The chain couples TRBV15 to TRBJ1-1; 7 bases are a match to TRBD1. V gave up 6 bases and J gave up 3 bases; unmatched junction bases: 7. From germline, CDR1 is LNHNV and CDR2 YYDKDF (reference sequence). This CDR3 is built from 14 residues. This chain's CDR3 is CATRPRQGDTEAFF. DNA for the CDR3: TGTGCCACCAGGCCCAGGCAGGGGGACACTGAAGCTTTCTTT.

Only a few counts were recorded for this clone. The chain uses TRBV28 and TRBJ2-7; D is unresolved. The V gene lost 3 bases and the J gene lost 6 bases, with 6 bases spanning the gap. The CDR3 covers 11 residues. Germline V gives CDR1 MDHEN, CDR2 SYDVKM. The CDR3 nucleotides read TGTGCCAGCAGTTTTGGGTCCGAGCAGTACTTC. Translating gives CASSFGSEQYF.

The V call is TRBV15, the J call TRBJ2-1, with D possibly TRBD2 on 6 matching bases. Looked up from germline, CDR1 is LNHNV and CDR2 is YYDKDF (reference sequence). V shed 4 bases and J shed 4 bases, with 14 bases lying between them. This CDR3 is built from 15 residues. CDR3 in amino acids: CATSTTRDRYNEQFF. The CDR3 DNA reads as TGTGCCACCAGCACAACGCGGGACCGTTACAATGAGCAGTTCTTC.

The chain employs TRBV28 and TRBJ2-7; 8 nucleotides align to TRBD2. CDR1 and CDR2 (germline): MDHEN, SYDVKM. V shed 8 bases and J 3 bases; nucleotides not matched to a gene: 3. CDR3 length: 12 residues. The CDR3 loop is CASDSGSYEQYF. The DNA for the CDR3 is TGTGCCAGCGACAGCGGGAGCTACGAGCAGTACTTC. Supplemented by reference TRBV28 and TRBJ2-7, the full variable domain reads DVKVTQSSRYLVKRTGEKVFLECVQDMDHENMFWYRQDPGLGLRLIYFSYDVKMKEKGDIPEGYSVSREKKERFSLILESASTNQTSMYLCASDSGSYEQYFGPGTRLTVT.

The chain uses TRBV5-6 and TRBJ2-5; weak D call: TRBD1 (5 bases). The end of the DNA aligns better with TRBJ2-7, so the J call may be wrong. In germline, CDR1 is SGHDT, CDR2 YYEEEE. This CDR3 contains 14 residues. CDR3 sequence: CASTLGRGIYEQYF. CDR3 bases: TGTGCCAGCACCCTGGGAAGGGGTATCTACGAGCAGTACTTC.

J is TRBJ2-1 and V is TRBV11-1; possibly TRBD1 or TRBD2 for D (5 bases each). Germline V CDR1 and CDR2: SGHAT, FQDESV (reference sequence). V shed 5 bases and J shed 10 bases, with 21 bases lying between them. The CDR3 has 15 amino acids. CDR3 DNA: TGTGCCAGCAGCCTGTACAGATTAACCGGGACCGAGCAGTTCTTC. Its protein is CASSLYRLTGTEQFF.

The V and J genes are TRBV5-1 and TRBJ1-6; D unresolved. V dropped 2 bases and J dropped 5 bases, with 8 bases sitting between them. This CDR3 spans 14 amino acids. Germline CDR1 and CDR2: SGHRS and YFSETQ. CDR3 protein: CASSLSGDNSPLHF. The DNA of the CDR3 is TGCGCCAGCAGCTTATCGGGAGATAATTCACCCCTCCACTTT.

In its sample, this clone was seen once. The DNA of the CDR3 is TGTGCCAGCAGCTCGGGTTTCGAGCAGTACTTC. It codes for CASSSGFEQYF. The chain joins TRBV7-6 to TRBJ2-7; D is unresolved. The CDR3 length is 11 residues. From germline, CDR1 is SGHVS and CDR2 FNYEAQ. Trimming cost V 4 bases and J 6 bases, with 7 bases left between them.

This chain connects TRBV28 to TRBJ2-7; TRBD2 might be the D (5 bases). The V and J ends lost 2 bases and 4 bases respectively, with 15 bases between them. Germline V gives CDR1 MDHEN, CDR2 SYDVKM. The CDR3 runs 15 residues. The CDR3 reads CASSLVLARAYEQYF. Here the CDR3 DNA reads TGTGCCAGCAGTTTAGTCCTAGCCCGTGCGTACGAGCAGTACTTC.

The chain carries TRBV28 and TRBJ2-5; TRBD2 might be the D (7 bases). V lost 2 bases, J lost 9 bases, and 13 bases lay in between. Germline-derived CDR1 and CDR2 are MDHEN and SYDVKM. This CDR3 comprises 13 residues. The CDR3 DNA is TGTGCCAGCAGTTTAGAGGGGGGGCGGGCCCAGTACTTC. Translated, it gives CASSLEGGRAQYF. The variable domain in full, with the rest retrieved from reference TRBV28 and TRBJ2-5, is DVKVTQSSRYLVKRTGEKVFLECVQDMDHENMFWYRQDPGLGLRLIYFSYDVKMKEKGDIPEGYSVSREKKERFSLILESASTNQTSMYLCASSLEGGRAQYFGPGTRLLVL.

This clone appeared once. V gene TRBV6-5 combines with J gene TRBJ2-1; TRBD1 or TRBD2 may be the D gene (5 bases each). The V end was cut by 0 bases, the J end by 6 bases, with 9 bases between. CDR1 is MNHEY and CDR2 is SVGAGI in the germline V gene. CDR3 length: 14 amino acids. As DNA, the CDR3 is TGTGCCAGCAGTTACTCTCTAGGGACCAATGAGCAGTTCTTC. Residues: CASSYSLGTNEQFF.

The V and J genes are TRBV2 and TRBJ2-3, with 8 bases that match TRBD2. There are 15 residues in the CDR3. From germline, CDR1 is SNHLY and CDR2 FYNNEI. J was trimmed by 0 bases and V by 6 bases; bases with no gene match: 5. This CDR3 is CASSARLASTDTQYF. The CDR3 nucleotides read TGTGCCAGCAGCGCCCGACTAGCGAGCACAGATACGCAGTATTTT.

CDR3 sequence (DNA): TGTGCCAGCAGTTTGTTGGGGATAGCGGGAGCTGGATACGAGCAGTACTTC. Amino acid sequence: CASSLLGIAGAGYEQYF. The chain is built from TRBV28 and TRBJ2-7; 9 nucleotides match TRBD2. This CDR3 is 17 amino acids long. Trimming at V came to 3 bases and at J to 4 bases, leaving 13 bases not matched to a gene. The germline CDR1 and CDR2 sequences are MDHEN and SYDVKM.